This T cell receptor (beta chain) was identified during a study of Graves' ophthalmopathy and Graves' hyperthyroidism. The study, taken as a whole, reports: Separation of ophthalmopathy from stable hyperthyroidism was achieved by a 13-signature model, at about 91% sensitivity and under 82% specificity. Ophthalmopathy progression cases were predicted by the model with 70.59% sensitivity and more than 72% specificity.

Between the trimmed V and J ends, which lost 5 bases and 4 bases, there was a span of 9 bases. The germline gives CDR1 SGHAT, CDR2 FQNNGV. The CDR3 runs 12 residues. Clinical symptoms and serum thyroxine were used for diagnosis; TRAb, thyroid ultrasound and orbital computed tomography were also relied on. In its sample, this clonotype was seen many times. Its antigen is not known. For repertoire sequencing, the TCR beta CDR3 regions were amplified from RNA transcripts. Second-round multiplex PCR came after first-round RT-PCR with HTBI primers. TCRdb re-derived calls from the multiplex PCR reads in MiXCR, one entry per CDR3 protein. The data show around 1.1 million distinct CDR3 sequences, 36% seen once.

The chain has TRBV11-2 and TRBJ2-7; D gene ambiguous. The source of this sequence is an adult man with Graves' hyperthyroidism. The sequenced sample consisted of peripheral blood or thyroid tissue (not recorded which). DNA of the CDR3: TGTGCCAGCAGCCAAAGGGTATACGAGCAGTACTTC. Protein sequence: CASSQRVYEQYF.